This T cell receptor beta chain comes out of a study of T cells in Graves' hyperthyroidism and ophthalmopathy. Germline V gene sequence: CDR1 MGHDK, CDR2 SYGVNS. CDR3 length: 16 residues. The V and J ends lost 3 bases and 0 bases respectively, with 12 bases between them. Template material for amplifying TCR beta CDR3 regions consisted of RNA transcripts. First-round RT-PCR of the TCR CDR3 relied on the HTBI primer set. TCRdb re-called the multiplex PCR reads through MiXCR, storing one row per CDR3 protein. The table includes 660,000 or so distinct CDR3 sequences, less than 25% detected once. The material sequenced was blood. This chain links TRBV25-1 with TRBJ1-3; no reliable D call. This clonotype was sampled from a man aged 30 to 39 with Graves' ophthalmopathy. The CDR3 nucleotides are TGTGCCAGCAGTGACCCGGGCCCCGTCTCTGGAAACACCATATATTTT. Protein product: CASSDPGPVSGNTIYF.